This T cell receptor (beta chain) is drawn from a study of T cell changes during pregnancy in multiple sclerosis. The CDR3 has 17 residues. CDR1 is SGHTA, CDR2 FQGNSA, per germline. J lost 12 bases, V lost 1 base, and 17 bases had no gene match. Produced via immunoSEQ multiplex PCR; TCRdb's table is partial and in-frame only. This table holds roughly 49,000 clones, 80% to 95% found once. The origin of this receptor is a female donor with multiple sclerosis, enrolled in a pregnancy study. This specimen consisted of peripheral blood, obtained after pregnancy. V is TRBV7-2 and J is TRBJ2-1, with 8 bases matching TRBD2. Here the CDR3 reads CASSLGGAGAPLLGQFF. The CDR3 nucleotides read TGTGCCAGCAGCTTAGGGGGAGCGGGGGCACCTCTTTTGGGGCAGTTCTTC.